Each of the 5 T cell receptor beta chains below was sequenced from the same sample in a study of T cells in Graves' hyperthyroidism and ophthalmopathy. Regions amplified from RNA transcripts were the TCR beta CDR3 regions. The primer set for the first-round RT-PCR of the TCR CDR3 was HTBI. Via MiXCR, TCRdb re-called the multiplex PCR reads, giving one row per CDR3 protein. The sample lists approximately 570,000 distinct CDR3 sequences, less than 20% seen once, with around 50% in the top ten. The source material was blood. The receptors stem from a man aged 35 to 55 with Graves' ophthalmopathy.

This clonotype was detected ten times or more. This rearrangement joins TRBV12-3 or TRBV12-4 to TRBJ1-2; TRBD1 is a possible D gene (5 bases). Between the trimmed V and J ends, which lost 6 bases and 7 bases, there was a span of 9 bases. This CDR3 is 11 amino acids long. CDR3 bases: TGTGCCAGCAGCTTAAGGGGTGGCTACACCTTC. Protein: CASSLRGGYTF.

This clonotype was counted ten times or more. The gene calls are TRBV28 and TRBJ2-7, with 7 bases matching TRBD2. V lost 8 bases, J lost 1 base, and 2 bases stayed unmatched. Per germline, CDR1 MDHEN and CDR2 SYDVKM. The CDR3 has 12 amino acids. CDR3 sequence reads: CASGLGSYEQYF. In nucleotides, the CDR3 is TGTGCCAGCGGACTAGGGTCCTACGAGCAGTACTTC. The full variable domain, rest sourced from reference TRBV28 and TRBJ2-7, is DVKVTQSSRYLVKRTGEKVFLECVQDMDHENMFWYRQDPGLGLRLIYFSYDVKMKEKGDIPEGYSVSREKKERFSLILESASTNQTSMYLCASGLGSYEQYFGPGTRLTVT.

The chain links TRBV4-1 to TRBJ2-7; D is unresolved. Between the trimmed V and J ends, which lost 2 bases and 1 base, there was a span of 9 bases. Per the germline V gene, CDR1 is MGHRA and CDR2 is YSYEKL. The CDR3 covers 14 residues. This CDR3 reads CASSQPRRSYEQYF. CDR3 DNA: TGCGCCAGCAGCCAACCCCGTCGTTCCTACGAGCAGTACTTC.

In DNA form, the CDR3 reads TGTGCCCTACGGGGGGACAGGGCGGGGGATACGCAGTATTTT. Protein sequence: CALRGDRAGDTQYF. This chain connects TRBV10-3 to TRBJ2-3, with 9 bases identical to TRBD1. V trimming: 11 bases; J trimming: 6 bases; junction bases outside the gene matches: 12. CDR1 and CDR2 (germline): ENHRY, SYGVKD. This CDR3 spans 14 amino acids.

The chain joins TRBV6-1 to TRBJ1-1, with D unresolved. The V and J ends lost 7 bases and 4 bases respectively, with 13 bases between them. This CDR3 region has 13 residues. Germline-derived CDR1 and CDR2 are MNHNS and SASEGT. DNA for the CDR3: TGTGCCAGCACCTGGGCAGGAAGCACTGAAGCTTTCTTT. Protein product: CASTWAGSTEAFF.